Listed below are T cell receptor beta chains from one sample, sequenced in a study of cytomegalovirus exposure and HLA in healthy donors. Sequenced by immunoSEQ multiplex PCR; TCRdb stores in-frame clones only, minus some. The table has a few hundred thousand clones, around 90% seen once; the top ten hold approximately 1.5%. Sequencing was done on a sample of PBMCs. These receptors came from a girl aged 2 to 10 in good health and CMV-seronegative. Both conserved end residues are part of each CDR3.

V gene	J gene	CDR3 protein
TRBV7-3	TRBJ2-2	CASSRTSGGVGELFF
TRBV4-1	TRBJ2-1	CASSAGGPYNEQFF
TRBV4-1	TRBJ1-2	CASSPDRARDYGYTF
TRBV10-3	TRBJ1-1	CAISPGTGSGTEAFF
TRBV27	TRBJ2-1	CASSSGGYNEQFF
TRBV29-1	TRBJ2-4	CSVGAGQMAKNIQYF
TRBV6-1	TRBJ2-7	CASSQKGDYEQYF
TRBV6-5	TRBJ1-1	CASSSADRPNTEAFF
TRBV5-4	TRBJ2-1	CASSWGGYNEQFF
TRBV4-1	TRBJ2-1	CASSQVPGLADSYNEQFF
TRBV5-1	TRBJ2-7	CASSPQGAGVYEQYF
TRBV7-8	TRBJ2-1	CASSFINNEQFF
TRBV9	TRBJ1-2	CASSAGTGNRGYTF
TRBV18	TRBJ1-6	CASSPLPRGDYNSPLHF
TRBV28	TRBJ1-1	CASPPSNRLNTEAFF
TRBV5-4	.	CASSLVLGRAFHEQYF
TRBV11-2	TRBJ2-1	CASSLLVAGGVEQFF
TRBV6-1	TRBJ2-7	CAGRDGQGPYEQYF
TRBV10-3	TRBJ2-7	CAISGLDRGSYEQYF
TRBV29-1	TRBJ2-1	CSVEDRQGVSYNEQFF
TRBV2	TRBJ1-2	CASQGTSNYGYTF
TRBV18	TRBJ2-7	CASSPKGLAGGPYEQYF
TRBV5-6	TRBJ1-2	CASSLAGQGVYGYTF
TRBV10-3	TRBJ1-2	CAISALGGVVGYTF
TRBV5-1	TRBJ2-1	CASTPLGGGGNEQFF
TRBV27	TRBJ2-7	CASSLLDRSYEQYF
TRBV27	TRBJ2-7	CASSLSSTGRGVDEQYF
TRBV18	TRBJ2-5	CASSPVTGSYQETQYF
TRBV15	TRBJ1-3	CATSRGRTVGENTIYF
TRBV18	TRBJ1-1	CASSPSTVRNTEAFF
TRBV23-1	TRBJ1-5	CASSQSTRGAKQPQHF
TRBV27	TRBJ1-4	CASSLGSWRGKLFF
TRBV4-1	TRBJ1-2	CASSQAPGANYGYTF
TRBV15	TRBJ1-1	CATSRAGDGTEAFF
TRBV5-6	TRBJ1-4	CASSLGMRVGLFF
TRBV11-2	TRBJ2-1	CASKPGVAYNEQFF
TRBV9	TRBJ2-7	CASSVGGRTYEQYF
TRBV7-8	TRBJ1-6	CATAGTQATTNSPLHF